This T cell receptor (beta chain) was sequenced in a study of blood T cell repertoires in COVID-19. The wider study: Acute-phase and convalescent COVID-19 samples originated in the United States, Italy and Spain.

Sequenced by immunoSEQ multiplex PCR; TCRdb stores in-frame clones only, minus some. The sample includes 350,000 to 550,000 clones, about 85% of them seen just once. Germline assignment: CDR1 SGDLS and CDR2 YYNGEE. V was cut by 0 bases and J by 4 bases, with 8 bases left in between. This CDR3 is 14 amino acids long. The clonotype comes from a woman between 18 and 30 years old with acute COVID-19. The sequenced sample consisted of PBMCs or T cells enriched from blood (not recorded which). This chain connects TRBV9 to TRBJ1-3, with D uncertain. The CDR3 loop reads CASSVEFSGNTIYF. The CDR3 coding sequence is TGTGCCAGCAGCGTAGAATTCTCCGGAAACACCATATATTTT.